This T cell receptor beta chain is from a study of OX40 agonist ivuxolimab in advanced cancers. Looking at the study overall: Ivuxolimab was a fully human IgG2 agonistic monoclonal antibody targeting the costimulatory receptor OX40 (CD134). Intravenous ivuxolimab was administered to patients every 2 weeks at six dose levels: 0.01, 0.1, 0.3, 1.5, 3 and 10 mg/kg. Of the roughly 51 patients in dose escalation, some 20 had hepatocellular carcinoma, some 15 had melanoma, 9 had renal cell carcinoma and 9 had head and neck cancer. In the dose-escalation cohort, 75% to 85% of patients were male, and the mean age was 60 years with a range of roughly 20 to 85. Prior anti-PD-1, anti-PD-L1 or anti-CTLA-4 therapy was permitted, and about two fifths of dose-escalation patients had received checkpoint inhibitors. Partial responses occurred in three dose-escalation patients: two with cutaneous melanoma and one with hepatocellular carcinoma. Peripheral TCRbeta sequencing was intended to test whether TCR sequence diversity was altered and clonal T-cell expansion was caused by ivuxolimab. The paper reports the monotherapy dose-escalation portion (N of about 50 patients) of the phase I ivuxolimab trial.

The trial excluded patients who had a history of autoimmune disease or were on systemic immunosuppression. Peripheral blood for TCR sequencing was collected from all dose cohorts at baseline, on cycle 4 day 1, and on cycle 7 day 1. The samples were taken from a phase I, first-in-human, multicenter, open-label dose-escalation trial of ivuxolimab. Adults with locally advanced or metastatic head and neck squamous cell, hepatocellular, melanoma or renal cell carcinoma were enrolled in the trial. Before TCR sequencing, CD4+ T cells and CD8+ T cells from peripheral blood were sorted into separate populations. CDR1 GTSNPN and CDR2 SVGIG are derived from the germline V gene (reference sequence). Germline trimming: 2 bases from V, 5 bases from J; junction bases outside gene matches: 9. There are 15 amino acids in the CDR3, from cysteine to phenylalanine inclusive. The kept DNA is CDR3 alone, 45 bases in frame from the first base.

To note about this clone: It lacks a known antigen. No much larger clone exists at a distance of one base, and base qualities are not known.

Genomic DNA was extracted from sorted cells for sequencing of the TCRbeta CDR3 region. TCRbeta CDR3 regions were sequenced using the immunoSEQ Assay. This is the immuneACCESS table as TCRdb keeps it, with only in-frame sequences that have V and J called. A part of the clones is gone; compared with another copy, unresolved V genes explain less than half, and the rest is unexplained. A total of some 66,000 clones appear in this sample, around 73% of them only once. The ten top clones hold 1.5% to 2% of the sample. The study at large found these results: Low levels of normalized T-cell clonal expansion were also seen in some nonresponding patients. In the 0.1-3.0 mg/kg groups, partial responders had among the lowest normalized peripheral clonal expansion, particularly in CD8+ T cells. Antigen specificity was not determined for the clonally expanded peripheral T cells. At doses from 0.1 to 3.0 mg/kg, clonal expansion was seen in both CD4+ and CD8+ blood T cells between baseline and week 6. On average, CD8+ T cells showed more expanded clones than CD4+ T cells after ivuxolimab.

The source of this sequence is an adult with an advanced solid tumor such as melanoma, head and neck, liver or kidney cancer. Sequencing was performed on CD4+ or CD8+ T cells sorted from blood, taken in a trial of the OX40 agonist ivuxolimab. The chain is encoded by TRBV30 joined to TRBJ2-3, with 8 bases matching TRBD2. The DNA sequence is as follows: TGTGCCTGGAGTAGCCAGCGGGAGCGGGGAGATACGCAGTATTTT. It codes for CAWSSQRERGDTQYF.